This TCR beta chain was recovered during a study of T cell repertoires and Cas9 in healthy adults. V trimming: 4 bases; J trimming: 2 bases; junction bases outside the gene matches: 10. The V gene's germline CDR1 is SGHRS and CDR2 YFSETQ. CDR3 size: 16 residues. Measured with immunoSEQ multiplex PCR; TCRdb has only the in-frame clones, and not every one. Of tens of thousands of clones listed, more than 90% are singletons. This chain uses TRBV5-1 with TRBJ2-3, with 7 positions matching TRBD2. Sample: CD4+ effector T cells (CD127+, CD25-, CD137-, CD154-) from PBMCs; culture status not recorded. The source of this sequence is a human donor in good health. The CDR3, as DNA: TGCGCCAGCAGCCCCGGGACGGGGGGTGTCACAGATACGCAGTATTTT. This sequence encodes CASSPGTGGVTDTQYF. Full variable domain (remainder filled in from reference TRBV5-1 and TRBJ2-3): KAGVTQTPRYLIKTRGQQVTLSCSPISGHRSVSWYQQTPGQGLQFLFEYFSETQRNKGNFPGRFSGRQFSNSRSEMNVSTLELGDSALYLCASSPGTGGVTDTQYFGPGTRLTVL.